This TCR beta chain was found in a study of cytomegalovirus exposure and HLA in healthy donors. CDR1 is MDHEN and CDR2 is SYDVKM in the germline V gene. The CDR3 runs to 15 residues. Trimming at V came to 3 bases and at J to 7 bases, leaving 7 bases not matched to a gene. There were likely unrecorded immune exposures, though donors were nominally healthy when sampled. A multiplex PCR was run with 60 Vbeta primers and 13 Jbeta primers. Using immunoSEQ multiplex PCR, the repertoire was profiled, and TCRdb retains in-frame clones only, with some absent. The sample lists roughly 120,000 clones, roughly 71% occurring once. This clone was detected a few times.

The source of this sequence is a woman aged 45-60 years in good health and CMV-seropositive. The sequencing sample was made of PBMCs. The V gene is TRBV28, the J gene TRBJ1-5; 9 bases line up with TRBD1. As DNA, the CDR3 is TGTGCCAGCAGTTTGCCGGGACAGGGAAACCAGCCCCAGCATTTT. This encodes CASSLPGQGNQPQHF.